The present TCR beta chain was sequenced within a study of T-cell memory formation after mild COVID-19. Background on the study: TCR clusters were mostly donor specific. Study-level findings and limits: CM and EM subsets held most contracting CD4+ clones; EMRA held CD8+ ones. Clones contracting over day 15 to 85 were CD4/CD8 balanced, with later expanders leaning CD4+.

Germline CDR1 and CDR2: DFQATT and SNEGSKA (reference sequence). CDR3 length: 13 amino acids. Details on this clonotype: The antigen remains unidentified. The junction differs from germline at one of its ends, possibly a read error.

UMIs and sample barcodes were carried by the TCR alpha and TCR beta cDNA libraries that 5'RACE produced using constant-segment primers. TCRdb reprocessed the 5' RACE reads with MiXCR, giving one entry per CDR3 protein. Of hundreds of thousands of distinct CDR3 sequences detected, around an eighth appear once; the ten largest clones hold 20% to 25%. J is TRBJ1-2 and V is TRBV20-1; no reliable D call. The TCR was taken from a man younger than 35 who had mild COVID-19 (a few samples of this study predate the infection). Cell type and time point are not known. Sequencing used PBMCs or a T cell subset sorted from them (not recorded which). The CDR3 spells CSARGQFNYGYTF. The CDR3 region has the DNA TGCAGTGCGAGAGGGCAGTTTAACTATGGCTACACCTTC.